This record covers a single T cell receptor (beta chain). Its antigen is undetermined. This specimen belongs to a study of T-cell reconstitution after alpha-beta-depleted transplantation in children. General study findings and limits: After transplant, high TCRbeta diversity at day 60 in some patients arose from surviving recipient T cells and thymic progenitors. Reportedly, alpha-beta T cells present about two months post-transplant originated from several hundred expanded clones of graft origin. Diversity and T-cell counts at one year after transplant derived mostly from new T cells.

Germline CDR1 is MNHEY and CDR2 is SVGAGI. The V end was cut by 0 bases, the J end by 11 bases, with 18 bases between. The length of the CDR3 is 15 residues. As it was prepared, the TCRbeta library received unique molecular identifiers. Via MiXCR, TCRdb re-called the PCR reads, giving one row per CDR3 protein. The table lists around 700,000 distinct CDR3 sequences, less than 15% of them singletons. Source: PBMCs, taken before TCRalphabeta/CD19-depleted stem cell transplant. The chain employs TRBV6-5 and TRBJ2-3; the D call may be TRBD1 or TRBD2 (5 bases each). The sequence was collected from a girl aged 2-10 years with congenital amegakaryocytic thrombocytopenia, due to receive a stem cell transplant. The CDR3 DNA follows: TGTGCCAGCAGTTACTCGTTGGGACGGACCGAAGGGCAGTATTTT. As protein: CASSYSLGRTEGQYF.